The present TCR beta chain was sequenced within a study of shared clonotypes between healthy human individuals. Division of CD4+ cells produced a CD45RA+ naive subset and a CD45RA-negative memory subset. Findings of the study overall: Tissues were not sampled, only blood, and their repertoires likely differ. Naive CD4 clonotype sharing across several donors was approximately 5%.

This CDR3 contains 14 residues. V lost 4 bases to trimming and J lost 3 bases; unmatched junction nucleotides: 4. The germline gives CDR1 SGHVS, CDR2 FNYEAQ. About this clone itself: Its antigen is still unknown.

For every subset, genomic DNA was evenly distributed across several immunoSEQ plates. Sequencing used immunoSEQ multiplex PCR; TCRdb keeps in-frame clones, though not all of them. The data show approximately 2.4 million clones, about 94% seen once. The material sequenced was naive CD4+ T cells sorted from blood. The subset here: CD45RA+ positively selected. This sequence originates from a young man in good health. The chain has TRBV7-6 and TRBJ2-3, with 7 bases matching TRBD2. CDR3 in DNA: TGTGCCAGCAGCTACCGAGCGGGAACAGATACGCAGTATTTT. Its translation is CASSYRAGTDTQYF. The full variable domain, completed using reference TRBV7-6 and TRBJ2-3, is GAGVSQSPRYKVTKRGQDVALRCDPISGHVSLYWYRQALGQGPEFLTYFNYEAQQDKSGLPNDRFSAERPEGSISTLTIQRTEQRDSAMYRCASSYRAGTDTQYFGPGTRLTVL.